These 4 T cell receptor beta chains were sequenced from one sample in a study of shared clonotypes between healthy human individuals. Here immunoSEQ multiplex PCR was the method, and the copy in TCRdb shows in-frame clones only, minus some. The table has over a million clones, 70% to 80% seen once. Sequenced sample: memory CD4+ T cells from PBMCs. Subset here: CD45RA-negative fraction. These receptors all stem from a man between 18 and 35 years old in good health. Some clones in this sample may be carry-over from other donors' samples.

The rearrangement links TRBV5-1 to TRBJ1-1; D call uncertain. The CDR3 totals 13 residues. CDR1 and CDR2 from the germline V gene are SGHRS and YFSETQ. The V gene lost 2 bases and the J gene lost 4 bases, with 9 bases spanning the gap. This CDR3 reads CASSLHGSTEAFF. The CDR3 nucleotides read TGCGCCAGCAGCTTACACGGGAGCACTGAAGCTTTCTTT.

This clone was observed many times. The chain uses TRBV7-3 and TRBJ1-2; D possibly corresponds to TRBD1 (5 bases). The V end lost 2 bases, the J end lost 10 bases, and 14 bases lay between the germline ends. This CDR3 has 13 amino acids. Germline V gene sequence: CDR1 SGHTA, CDR2 FQGTGA. The CDR3 here is CASSLGQGRNYTF. CDR3 coding DNA: TGTGCCAGCAGCTTAGGGCAGGGTCGTAACTACACCTTC.

V is TRBV6-1 and J is TRBJ1-6; D unclear. The germline V gene encodes CDR1 MNHNS and CDR2 SASEGT. The CDR3 has 16 residues. V lost 3 bases and J lost 9, with 18 bases in between. CDR3: CASSDFATRSSSPLHF. Written as DNA, the CDR3 is TGTGCCAGCAGTGATTTTGCCACCCGGTCCAGTTCACCCCTCCACTTT.

This rearrangement joins TRBV6-5 to TRBJ2-7; D unclear. V gave up 9 bases and J gave up 3 bases, with 9 bases separating them. There are 11 residues in the CDR3. CDR1 and CDR2 (germline): MNHEY, SVGAGI. The CDR3 DNA reads TGTGCCAGTTCGGCAGGCTACGAGCAGTACTTC. Its translation: CASSAGYEQYF.